These 2 T cell receptor beta chains were sequenced from one sample in a study of T cell responses to AZD1222 COVID-19 vaccine. The table came from immunoSEQ multiplex PCR; TCRdb's copy has only in-frame clones and leaves some out. The sample lists approximately 190,000 clones; about 90% were seen once. This sample comprised peripheral blood, obtained on day 0 of MenACWY control vaccination. These receptors originate from an adult in good health.

This clone was found a few times. V is TRBV7-2 and J is TRBJ2-7, with D uncertain. Trimming shortened V by 0 bases and J by 4 bases, and 7 bases separated the two germline ends. Germline-derived CDR1 and CDR2 are SGHTA and FQGNSA. This CDR3 contains 13 residues. CDR3 sequence (DNA): TGTGCCAGCAGCTTAGCCCCACCGTACGAGCAGTACTTC. It specifies CASSLAPPYEQYF.

The chain links TRBV5-1 to TRBJ2-1, with 8 bases matching TRBD1. In germline, CDR1 is SGHRS, CDR2 YFSETQ. CDR3 length: 17 amino acids. V lost 4 bases, J lost 4 bases, and 13 bases stayed unmatched. The CDR3, as DNA: TGCGCCAGCAGCGGGATGACAGGGGCGAGGCCGTACAATGAGCAGTTCTTC. Translation: CASSGMTGARPYNEQFF.